Below, 8 T cell receptor beta chains from the same sample are listed, as sequenced in a study of cytomegalovirus exposure and HLA in healthy donors. Primers for the PCR totalled 60 Vbeta and 13 Jbeta. Libraries were prepared by immunoSEQ multiplex PCR; TCRdb keeps only in-frame clonotypes and omits some of them. The sample has some 170,000 clones; about two thirds are singletons. Sequencing used PBMCs. Receptors were obtained from a woman aged 25-40 years in good health and CMV-seronegative.

V and J are TRBV6-5 and TRBJ2-2; no reliable D call. The CDR3 length is 13 residues. Trimming removed 1 base from V and 4 bases from J, with 4 bases in between. Germline V CDR1 and CDR2: MNHEY, SVGAGI. The CDR3 loop reads CASSYYITGELFF. CDR3 nucleotides: TGTGCCAGCAGTTACTACATCACCGGGGAGCTGTTTTTT.

This chain connects TRBV15 to TRBJ1-6, with D uncertain. CDR1 and CDR2 from the germline V gene are LNHNV and YYDKDF (reference sequence). Trimming took off 8 bases at V and 5 bases at J, with 19 bases between the two ends. This CDR3 spans 16 amino acids. The CDR3 DNA reads as TGTGCCACCCGAACTAGCGCTTGGTCTGATAATTCACCCCTCCACTTT. Amino acids: CATRTSAWSDNSPLHF. Full variable domain (missing parts from reference TRBV15 and TRBJ1-6): DAMVIQNPRYQVTQFGKPVTLSCSQTLNHNVMYWYQQKSSQAPKLLFHYYDKDFNNEADTPDNFQSRRPNTSFCFLDIRSPGLGDTAMYLCATRTSAWSDNSPLHFGNGTRLTVT.

Notes on this clone: The sample holds other DNA sequences that translate to the same CDR3. The chain is built from TRBV5-4 and TRBJ1-1; D uncertain. This CDR3 contains 15 residues. The germline V gene encodes CDR1 SGHNT and CDR2 YYREEE (reference sequence). The V end lost 0 bases, the J end lost 5 bases, and 14 bases lay between the germline ends. CDR3 sequence (DNA): TGTGCCAGCAGCTTGGCCGTCGGGGAGAGGACTGAAGCTTTCTTT. Translated: CASSLAVGERTEAFF.

V is TRBV5-1 and J is TRBJ2-7, with TRBD2 as a possible D gene (6 bases). Looked up from germline, CDR1 is SGHRS and CDR2 is YFSETQ. The V end was cut by 6 bases, the J end by 1 base, with 14 bases between. This CDR3 has 14 residues. In DNA form, the CDR3 reads TGCGCCAGCACGCGGGATGGACTATCCTACGAGCAGTACTTC. The encoded protein is CASTRDGLSYEQYF.

The chain combines TRBV5-6 with TRBJ1-2; 8 bases map to TRBD1. Germline V gene lookup returns CDR1 SGHDT and CDR2 YYEEEE. The CDR3 is 15 residues long. After removal of 0 bases from V and 4 bases from J, the junction contained 5 bases not matched to a gene. Written as DNA, the CDR3 is TGTGCCAGCAGCTTGGGGCAGGGGGCCGGCTATGGCTACACCTTC. Protein: CASSLGQGAGYGYTF. Combining the CDR3 with reference TRBV5-6 and TRBJ1-2 gives the whole variable domain DAGVTQSPTHLIKTRGQQVTLRCSPKSGHDTVSWYQQALGQGPQFIFQYYEEEERQRGNFPDRFSGHQFPNYSSELNVNALLLGDSALYLCASSLGQGAGYGYTFGSGTRLTVV.

This clone was recorded a few times. The chain carries TRBV6-4 and TRBJ2-2; 7 positions match TRBD1. The CDR3 spans 14 residues. The V segment lost 2 bases and the J segment 3 bases; nucleotides outside the gene matches: 0. In germline, CDR1 is MRHNA, CDR2 SNTAGT. CDR3 bases: TGTGCCAGCAGTGACACAGGGGACACCGGGGAGCTGTTTTTT. Translation: CASSDTGDTGELFF.

This chain uses TRBV5-1 with TRBJ1-2; TRBD1 might be the D (6 bases). The germline V gene encodes CDR1 SGHRS and CDR2 YFSETQ. Trimming removed 3 bases from V and 6 bases from J, with 15 bases in between. The CDR3 has 14 amino acids. CDR3 sequence: CASSWQDRRDGYTF. DNA of the CDR3: TGCGCCAGCAGCTGGCAGGACAGAAGAGATGGCTACACCTTC.

The chain joins TRBV5-4 to TRBJ2-1; 12 bases align to TRBD2. J lost 8 bases, V lost 0 bases, and 12 bases had no gene match. Germline V gene sequence: CDR1 SGHNT, CDR2 YYREEE (reference sequence). The CDR3 contains 18 residues. The CDR3 region has the DNA TGTGCCAGCAGCTTGGTGCTGGGACTAGCGGGTTGGTCGTATGAGCAGTTCTTC. It yields the protein CASSLVLGLAGWSYEQFF.